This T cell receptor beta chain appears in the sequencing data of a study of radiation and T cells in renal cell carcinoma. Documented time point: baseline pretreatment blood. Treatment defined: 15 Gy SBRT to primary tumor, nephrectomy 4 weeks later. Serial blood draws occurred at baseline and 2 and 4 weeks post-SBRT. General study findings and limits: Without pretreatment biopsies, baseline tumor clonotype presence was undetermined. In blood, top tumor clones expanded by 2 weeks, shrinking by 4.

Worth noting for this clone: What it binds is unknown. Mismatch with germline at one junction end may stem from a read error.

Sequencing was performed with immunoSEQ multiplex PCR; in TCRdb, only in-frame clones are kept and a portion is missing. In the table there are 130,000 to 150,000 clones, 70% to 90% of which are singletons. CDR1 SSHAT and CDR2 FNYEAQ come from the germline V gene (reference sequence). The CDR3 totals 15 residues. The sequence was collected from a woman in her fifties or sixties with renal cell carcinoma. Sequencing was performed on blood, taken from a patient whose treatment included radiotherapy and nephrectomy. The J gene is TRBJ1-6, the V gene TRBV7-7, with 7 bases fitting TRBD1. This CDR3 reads CASSLDGQENSPLHF. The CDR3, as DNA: TGTGCTAGCAGCTTAGACGGACAGGAAAATTCACCCCTCCACTTT.